The clone carrying this TCR beta chain was seen a handful of times. Its target is not known. The CDR3 totals 14 residues. Trimming cost V 4 bases and J 0 bases, with 7 bases left between them. Germline V gene sequence: CDR1 SEHNR, CDR2 FQNEAQ (reference sequence). The sample originates from a study of T cell responses to AZD1222 COVID-19 vaccine. Broader study findings: White British ancestry dominated among donors, who included more females, and clonal diversity was possibly underestimated.

Sequencing was performed with immunoSEQ multiplex PCR; in TCRdb, only in-frame clones are kept and a portion is missing. The table includes roughly 150,000 clones, 80% to 95% detected once. The sample was peripheral blood, taken on day 0 of AZD1222 vaccination. The chain combines TRBV7-9 with TRBJ1-3; D remains ambiguous. This clonotype was sampled from an adult in good health. The CDR3 protein is CASSSDYSGNTIYF. CDR3 coding DNA: TGTGCCAGCAGCTCAGATTACTCTGGAAACACCATATATTTT.